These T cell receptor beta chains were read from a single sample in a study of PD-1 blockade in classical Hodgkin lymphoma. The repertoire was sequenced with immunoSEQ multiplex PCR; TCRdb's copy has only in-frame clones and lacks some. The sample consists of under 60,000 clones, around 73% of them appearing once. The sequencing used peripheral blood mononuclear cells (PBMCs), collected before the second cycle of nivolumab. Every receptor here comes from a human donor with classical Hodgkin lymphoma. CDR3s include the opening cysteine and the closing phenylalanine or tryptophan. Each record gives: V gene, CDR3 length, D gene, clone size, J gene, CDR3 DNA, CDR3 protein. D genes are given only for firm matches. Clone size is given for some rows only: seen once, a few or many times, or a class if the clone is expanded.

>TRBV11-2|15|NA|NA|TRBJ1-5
TGTGCCAGCAGCTCAATGACTGCCGGATCAGGGCCCCAGCATTTT
CASSSMTAGSGPQHF
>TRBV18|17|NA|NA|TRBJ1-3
TGTGCCAGCTCACCCGCTTGGGGGGCGTTTGGTGGAAACACCATATATTTT
CASSPAWGAFGGNTIYF
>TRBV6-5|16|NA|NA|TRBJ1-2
TGTGCCAGCAGTTACACAACAGGAAAAGCTAACTATGGCTACACCTTC
CASSYTTGKANYGYTF
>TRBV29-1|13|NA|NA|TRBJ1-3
TGCAGCGTCCGGGGGGGAACTGGAAACACCATATATTTT
CSVRGGTGNTIYF
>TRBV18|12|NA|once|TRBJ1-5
TGTGCCAGCTCACCACCGGGTCAGCCCCAGCATTTT
CASSPPGQPQHF
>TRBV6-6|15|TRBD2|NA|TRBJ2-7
TGTGCCACCACTCGACTAGCGGGACCCTCCTACGAGCAGTACTTC
CATTRLAGPSYEQYF
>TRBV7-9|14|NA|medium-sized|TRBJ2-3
TGTGCCAGCAGCCGCTCGGGGGGCACAGATACGCAGTATTTT
CASSRSGGTDTQYF
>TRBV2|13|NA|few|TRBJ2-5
TGTGCCAGCAGTGAATGGGGCCAAGAGACCCAGTACTTC
CASSEWGQETQYF
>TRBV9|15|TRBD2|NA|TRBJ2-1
TGTGCCAGCAGCGTTAGCGGGAGGACCTACAATGAGCAGTTCTTC
CASSVSGRTYNEQFF
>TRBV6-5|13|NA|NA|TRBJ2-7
TGTGCCAGCAGTTACGTGCAGGGGGGGGAGCAGTACTTC
CASSYVQGGEQYF
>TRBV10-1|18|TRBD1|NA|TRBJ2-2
TGCGCCAGCAGTGAGGGGGGACAGTTCCTATCGAGGACCGGGGAGCTGTTTTTT
CASSEGGQFLSRTGELFF
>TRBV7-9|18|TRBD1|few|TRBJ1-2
TGTGCCAGCAGCTCGGACAGGACGGTTTCCTCCCTTAACTATGGCTACACCTTC
CASSSDRTVSSLNYGYTF
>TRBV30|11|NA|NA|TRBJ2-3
TGTGCCTGGGAGATTACAGATACGCAGTATTTT
CAWEITDTQYF
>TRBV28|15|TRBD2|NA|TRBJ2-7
TGTGCCAGCAGTTTAAGAGCGGGAGGTACCAAGGGGCAGTACTTC
CASSLRAGGTKGQYF
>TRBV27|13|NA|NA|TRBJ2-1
TGTGCCAGCAGTTTTAGTGGGGCCCATGAGCAGTTCTTC
CASSFSGAHEQFF
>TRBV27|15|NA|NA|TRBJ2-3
TGTGCCAGCAGTTTGGCAGGACTAACCACAGATACGCAGTATTTT
CASSLAGLTTDTQYF
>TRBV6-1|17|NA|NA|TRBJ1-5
TGTGCCAGCAGTGAACCAACTCTACAGGTACAGGGTCAGCCCCAGCATTTT
CASSEPTLQVQGQPQHF
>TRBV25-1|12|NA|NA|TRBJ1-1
TGCGCCAGCAGTGAATACGGGGGGAAGGCTTTCTTT
CASSEYGGKAFF
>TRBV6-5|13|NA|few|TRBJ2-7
TGTGCCAGCAGGAGGACACCAACCTACGAGCAGTACTTC
CASRRTPTYEQYF
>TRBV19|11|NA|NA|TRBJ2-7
TGTGCCAGTAGTATGGGGACCCTACAGTACTTC
CASSMGTLQYF
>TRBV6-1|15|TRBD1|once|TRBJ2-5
TGTGCCAGCAGCGGCACCGGGACAGGTAGAGAGACCCAGTACTTC
CASSGTGTGRETQYF
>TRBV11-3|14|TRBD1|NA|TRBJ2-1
TGTGCCAGCACCCACGGGACAGGGGACAATGAGCAGTTCTTC
CASTHGTGDNEQFF
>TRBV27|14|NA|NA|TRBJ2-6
TGTGCCAGCTCCAGGGTCGCTGGGGCCAACGTCCTGACTTTC
CASSRVAGANVLTF
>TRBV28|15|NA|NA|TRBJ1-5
TGTGCCAGCAGTTTATCCAGGTATAGCAATCAGCCCCAGCATTTT
CASSLSRYSNQPQHF
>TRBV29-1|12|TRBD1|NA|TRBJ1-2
TGCAGCATGGACAGGGGAGGTGGTGGCTACACCTTC
CSMDRGGGGYTF
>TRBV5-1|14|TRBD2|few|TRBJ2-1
TGCGCCAGCAGCCCCGGGACTAGCCTGGGTGAGCAGTTCTTC
CASSPGTSLGEQFF
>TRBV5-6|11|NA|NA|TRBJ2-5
TGTGCCAGCAGCCATGAAGAGACCCAGTACTTC
CASSHEETQYF
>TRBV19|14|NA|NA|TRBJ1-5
TGTGCCAGTAGCCCCGGGGCCTACAATCAGCCCCAGCATTTT
CASSPGAYNQPQHF
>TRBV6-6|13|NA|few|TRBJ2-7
TGTGCCAGCAGCGAAGGGAGCTCCTACGAGCAGTACTTC
CASSEGSSYEQYF
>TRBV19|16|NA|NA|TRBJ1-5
TGTGCCAGTACCCCTCCCCCACAGGGAGTTAATCAGCCCCAGCATTTT
CASTPPPQGVNQPQHF
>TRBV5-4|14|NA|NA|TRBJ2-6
TGTGCCAGCAGCGAGGGATCTGGGGCCAACGTCCTGACTTTC
CASSEGSGANVLTF
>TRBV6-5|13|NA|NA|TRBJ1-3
TGTGCCAGCAGATACGGGACAGGAAACACCATATATTTT
CASRYGTGNTIYF
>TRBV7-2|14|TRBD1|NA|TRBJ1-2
TGTGCCAGCAGCCCTAAGGGGACAGTCTCTGGCTACACCTTC
CASSPKGTVSGYTF
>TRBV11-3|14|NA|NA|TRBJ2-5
TGTGCCAGCAGCTTAACGGGACAAGAAGAGACCCAGTACTTC
CASSLTGQEETQYF
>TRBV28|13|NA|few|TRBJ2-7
TGTGCCAGCAGTTTAGGCAGGCCCTACGAGCAGTACTTC
CASSLGRPYEQYF
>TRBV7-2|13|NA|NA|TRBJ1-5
TGTGCCAGCAGTTCCCATGGAGCCCAGCCCCAGCATTTT
CASSSHGAQPQHF
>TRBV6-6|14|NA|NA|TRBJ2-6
TGTGCCAGCAGTTTGACAGGAGGGGCCAACGTCCTGACTTTC
CASSLTGGANVLTF
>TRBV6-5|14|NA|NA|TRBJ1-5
TGTGCCAGCAGTTACCAGAATAGCAATCAGCCCCAGCATTTT
CASSYQNSNQPQHF
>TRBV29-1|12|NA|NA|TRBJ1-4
TGCAGCGTTCCCGTGGGTGATGAAAAACTGTTTTTT
CSVPVGDEKLFF
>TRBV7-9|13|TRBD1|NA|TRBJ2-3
TGTGCCAGCAGCCTGACAGGGGCAGATACGCAGTATTTT
CASSLTGADTQYF